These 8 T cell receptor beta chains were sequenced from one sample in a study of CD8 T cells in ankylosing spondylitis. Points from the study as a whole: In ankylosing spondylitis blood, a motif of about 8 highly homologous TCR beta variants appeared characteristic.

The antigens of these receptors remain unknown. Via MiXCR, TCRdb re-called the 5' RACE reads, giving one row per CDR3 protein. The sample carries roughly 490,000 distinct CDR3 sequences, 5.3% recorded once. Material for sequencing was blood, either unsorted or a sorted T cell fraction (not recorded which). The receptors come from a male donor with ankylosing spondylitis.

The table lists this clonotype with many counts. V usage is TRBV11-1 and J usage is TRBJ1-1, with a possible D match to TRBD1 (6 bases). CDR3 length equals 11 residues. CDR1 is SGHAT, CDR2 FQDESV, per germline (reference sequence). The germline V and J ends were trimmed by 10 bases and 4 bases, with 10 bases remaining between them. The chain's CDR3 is CATTGFTEAFF. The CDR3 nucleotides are TGTGCCACAACAGGGTTCACTGAAGCTTTCTTT.

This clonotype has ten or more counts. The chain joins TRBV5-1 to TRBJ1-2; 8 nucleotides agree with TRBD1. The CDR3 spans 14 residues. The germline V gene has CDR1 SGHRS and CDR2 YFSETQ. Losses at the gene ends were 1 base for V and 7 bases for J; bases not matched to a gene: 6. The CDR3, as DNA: TGCGCCAGCAGCTTGCCCGGACAGGGCGTTGGCTACACCTTC. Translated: CASSLPGQGVGYTF.

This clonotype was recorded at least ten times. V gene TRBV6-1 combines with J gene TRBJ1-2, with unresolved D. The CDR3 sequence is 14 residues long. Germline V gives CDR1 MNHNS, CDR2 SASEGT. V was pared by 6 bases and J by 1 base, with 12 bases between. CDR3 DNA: TGTGCCAGCAGCGGCCGTGGAGATAACTATGGCTACACCTTC. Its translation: CASSGRGDNYGYTF.

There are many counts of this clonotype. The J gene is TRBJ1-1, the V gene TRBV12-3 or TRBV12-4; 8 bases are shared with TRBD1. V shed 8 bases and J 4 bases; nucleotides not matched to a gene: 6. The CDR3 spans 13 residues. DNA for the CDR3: TGTGCCAGCGTACAGGGGGACATCACTGAAGCTTTCTTT. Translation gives CASVQGDITEAFF.

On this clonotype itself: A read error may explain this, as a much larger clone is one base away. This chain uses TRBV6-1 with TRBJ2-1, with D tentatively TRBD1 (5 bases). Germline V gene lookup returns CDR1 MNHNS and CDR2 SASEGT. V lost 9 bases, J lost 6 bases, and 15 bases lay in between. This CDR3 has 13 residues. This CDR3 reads CARRSGASNEQFF. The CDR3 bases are TGTGCCAGGCGTTCTGGGGCTTCCAATGAGCAGTTCTTC.

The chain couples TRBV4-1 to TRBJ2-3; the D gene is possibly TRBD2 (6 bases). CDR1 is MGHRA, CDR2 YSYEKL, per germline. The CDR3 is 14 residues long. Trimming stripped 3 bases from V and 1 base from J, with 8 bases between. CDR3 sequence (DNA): TGCGCCAGCAGCCACCCGGGGGGCACAGATACGCAGTATTTT. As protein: CASSHPGGTDTQYF.

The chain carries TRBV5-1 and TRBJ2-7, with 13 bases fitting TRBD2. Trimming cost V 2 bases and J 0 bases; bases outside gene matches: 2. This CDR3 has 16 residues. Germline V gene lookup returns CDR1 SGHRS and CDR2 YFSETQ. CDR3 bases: TGCGCCAGCAGCTTTGGACTAGCGGGGGACTCCTACGAGCAGTACTTC. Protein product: CASSFGLAGDSYEQYF.

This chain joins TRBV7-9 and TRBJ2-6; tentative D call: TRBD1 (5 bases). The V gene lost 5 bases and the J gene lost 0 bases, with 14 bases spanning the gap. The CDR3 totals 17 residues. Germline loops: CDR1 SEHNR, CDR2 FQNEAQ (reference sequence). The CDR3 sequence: CASSPTAGFSGANVLTF. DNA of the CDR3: TGTGCCAGCAGCCCGACAGCAGGCTTCTCTGGGGCCAACGTCCTGACTTTC.